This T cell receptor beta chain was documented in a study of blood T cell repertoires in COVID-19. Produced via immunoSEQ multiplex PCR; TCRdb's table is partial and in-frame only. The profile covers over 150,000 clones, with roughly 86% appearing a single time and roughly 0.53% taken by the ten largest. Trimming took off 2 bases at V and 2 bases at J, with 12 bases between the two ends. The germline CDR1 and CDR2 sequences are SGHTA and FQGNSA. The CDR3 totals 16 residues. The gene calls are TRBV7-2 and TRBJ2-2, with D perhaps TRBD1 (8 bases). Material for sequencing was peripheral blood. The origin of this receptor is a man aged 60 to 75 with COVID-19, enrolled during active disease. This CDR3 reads CASSLTGGLNTGELFF. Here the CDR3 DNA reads TGTGCCAGCAGCTTAACAGGGGGACTAAACACCGGGGAGCTGTTTTTT.